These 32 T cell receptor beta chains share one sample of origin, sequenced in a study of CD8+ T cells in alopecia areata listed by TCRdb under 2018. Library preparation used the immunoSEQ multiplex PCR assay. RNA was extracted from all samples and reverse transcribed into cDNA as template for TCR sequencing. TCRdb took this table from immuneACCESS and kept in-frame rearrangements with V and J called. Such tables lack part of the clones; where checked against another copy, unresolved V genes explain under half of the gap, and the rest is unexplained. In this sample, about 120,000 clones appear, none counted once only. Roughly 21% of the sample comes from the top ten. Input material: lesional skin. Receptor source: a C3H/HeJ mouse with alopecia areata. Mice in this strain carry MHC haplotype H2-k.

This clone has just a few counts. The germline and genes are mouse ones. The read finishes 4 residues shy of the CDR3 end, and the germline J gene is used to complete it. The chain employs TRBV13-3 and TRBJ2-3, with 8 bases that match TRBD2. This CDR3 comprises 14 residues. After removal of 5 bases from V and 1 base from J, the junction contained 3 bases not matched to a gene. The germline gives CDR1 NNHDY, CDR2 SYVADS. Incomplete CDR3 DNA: TGTGCCAGCAGATGGGGGGGAGGTGCAGAA. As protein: CASRWGGGAE. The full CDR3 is CASRWGGGAETLYF.

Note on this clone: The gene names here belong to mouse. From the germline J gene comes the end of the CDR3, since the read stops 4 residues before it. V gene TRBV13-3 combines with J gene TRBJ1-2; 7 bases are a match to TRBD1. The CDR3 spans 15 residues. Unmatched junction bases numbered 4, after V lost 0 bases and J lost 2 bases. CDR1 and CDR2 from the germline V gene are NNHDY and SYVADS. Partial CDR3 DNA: TGTGCCAGCAGTGATGCAGGGGGAGGGAACTCC. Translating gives CASSDAGGGNS. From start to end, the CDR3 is CASSDAGGGNSDYTF.

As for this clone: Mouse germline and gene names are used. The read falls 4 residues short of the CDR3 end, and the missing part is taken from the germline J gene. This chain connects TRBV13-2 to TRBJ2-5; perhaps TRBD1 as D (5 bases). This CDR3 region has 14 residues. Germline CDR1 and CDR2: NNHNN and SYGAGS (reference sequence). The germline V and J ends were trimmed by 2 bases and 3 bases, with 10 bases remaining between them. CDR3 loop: CASGETGLQDTQYF. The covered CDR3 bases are TGTGCCAGCGGTGAAACAGGCCTACAAGAC.

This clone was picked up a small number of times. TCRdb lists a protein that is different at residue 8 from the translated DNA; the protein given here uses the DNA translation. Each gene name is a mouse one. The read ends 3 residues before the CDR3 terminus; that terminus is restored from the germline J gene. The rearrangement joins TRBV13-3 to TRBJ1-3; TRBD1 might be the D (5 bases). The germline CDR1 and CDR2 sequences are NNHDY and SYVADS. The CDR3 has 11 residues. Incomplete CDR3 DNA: TGTGCCAGCAGTGGACAGTCCACG. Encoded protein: CASSGQST. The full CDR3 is CASSGQSTLYF.

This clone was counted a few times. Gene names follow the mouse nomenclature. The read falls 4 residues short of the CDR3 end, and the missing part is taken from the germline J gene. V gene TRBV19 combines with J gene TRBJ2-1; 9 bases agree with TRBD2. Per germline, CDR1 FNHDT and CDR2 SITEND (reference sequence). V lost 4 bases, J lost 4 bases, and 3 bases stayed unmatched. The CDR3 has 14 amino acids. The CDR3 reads CASSYWGAYAEQFF. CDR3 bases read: TGTGCCAGCAGTTACTGGGGGGCTTATGCT.

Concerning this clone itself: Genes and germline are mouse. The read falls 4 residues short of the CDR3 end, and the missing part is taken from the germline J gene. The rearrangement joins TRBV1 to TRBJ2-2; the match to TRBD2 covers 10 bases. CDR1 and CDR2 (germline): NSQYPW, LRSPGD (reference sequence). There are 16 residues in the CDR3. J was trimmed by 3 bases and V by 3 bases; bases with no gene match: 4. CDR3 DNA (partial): TGCACCTGCAGTGCTCCGGGACTGGGGCACACCGGG. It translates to CTCSAPGLGHTG. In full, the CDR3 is CTCSAPGLGHTGQLYF.

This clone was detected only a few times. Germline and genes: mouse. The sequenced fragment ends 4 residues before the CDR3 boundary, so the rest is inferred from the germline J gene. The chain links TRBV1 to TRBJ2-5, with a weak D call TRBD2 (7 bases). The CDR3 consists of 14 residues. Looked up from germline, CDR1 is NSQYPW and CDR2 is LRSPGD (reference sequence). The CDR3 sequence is CTCSGEGGKDTQYF. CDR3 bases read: TGCACCTGCAGTGGCGAGGGGGGGAAGGAC.

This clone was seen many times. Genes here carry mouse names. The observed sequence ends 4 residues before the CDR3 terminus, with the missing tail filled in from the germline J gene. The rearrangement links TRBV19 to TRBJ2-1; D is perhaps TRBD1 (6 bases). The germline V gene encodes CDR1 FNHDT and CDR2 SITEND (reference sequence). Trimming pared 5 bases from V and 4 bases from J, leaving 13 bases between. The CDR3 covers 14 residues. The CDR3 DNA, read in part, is TGTGCCAGCAGCCCCTTAACAGGGTATGCT. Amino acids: CASSPLTGYA. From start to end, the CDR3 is CASSPLTGYAEQFF.

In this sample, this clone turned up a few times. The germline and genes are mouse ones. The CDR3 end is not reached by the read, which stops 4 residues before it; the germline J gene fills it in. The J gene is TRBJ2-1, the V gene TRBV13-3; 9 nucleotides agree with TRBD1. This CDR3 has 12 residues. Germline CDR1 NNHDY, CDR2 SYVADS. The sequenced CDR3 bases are TGTGCCAGCTCGGGACAGGGAGCT. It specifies CASSGQGA. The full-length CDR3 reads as CASSGQGAEQFF.

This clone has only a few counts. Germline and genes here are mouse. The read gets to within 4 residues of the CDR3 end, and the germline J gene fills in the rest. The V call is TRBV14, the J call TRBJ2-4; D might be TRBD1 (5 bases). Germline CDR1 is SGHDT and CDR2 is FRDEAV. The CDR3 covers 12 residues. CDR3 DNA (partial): TGTGCCAGCAGTTTAGACAGAAAC. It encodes CASSLDRN. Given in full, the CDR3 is CASSLDRNTLYF. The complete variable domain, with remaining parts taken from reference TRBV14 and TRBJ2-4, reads EAGVTQSPRYAVLQEGQAVSFWCDPISGHDTLYWYQQPRDQGPQLLVYFRDEAVIDNSQLPSDRFSAVRPKGTNSTLKIQSAKQGDTATYLCASSLDRNTLYFGAGTRLSVL.

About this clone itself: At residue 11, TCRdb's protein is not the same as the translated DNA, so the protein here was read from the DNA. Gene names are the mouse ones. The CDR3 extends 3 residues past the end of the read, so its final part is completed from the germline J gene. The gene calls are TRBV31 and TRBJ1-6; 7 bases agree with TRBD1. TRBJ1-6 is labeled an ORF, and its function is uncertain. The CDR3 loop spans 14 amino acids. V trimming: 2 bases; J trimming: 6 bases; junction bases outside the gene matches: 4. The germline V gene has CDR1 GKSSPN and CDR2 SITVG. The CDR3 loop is CAWSSAGGNSPLYF. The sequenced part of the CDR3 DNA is TGTGCCTGGAGTTCTGCAGGGGGTAATTCGCCC.

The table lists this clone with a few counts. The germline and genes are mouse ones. The sequenced part of the CDR3 DNA is TGTGCCAGCAGCCAAGAAACAGGGTCCAACGAA. It encodes CASSQETGSNE. The entire CDR3 is CASSQETGSNERLFF. This chain joins TRBV5 and TRBJ1-4; weak D call: TRBD1 (6 bases). The read halts 4 residues ahead of the CDR3 end, with the missing end drawn from the germline J gene. V dropped 0 bases and J dropped 2 bases, with 7 bases sitting between them. The length of the CDR3 is 15 residues. The germline CDR1 and CDR2 sequences are LGHNA and YNLKQL (reference sequence).

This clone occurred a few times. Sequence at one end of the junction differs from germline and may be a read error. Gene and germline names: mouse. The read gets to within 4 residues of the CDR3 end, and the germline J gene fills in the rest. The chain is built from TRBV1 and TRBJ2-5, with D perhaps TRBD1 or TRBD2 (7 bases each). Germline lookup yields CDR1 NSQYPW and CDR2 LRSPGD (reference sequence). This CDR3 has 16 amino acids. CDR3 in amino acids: CTCNAGGGGNQDTQYF. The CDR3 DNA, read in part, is TGCACCTGCAATGCAGGGGGTGGGGGGAACCAAGAC.

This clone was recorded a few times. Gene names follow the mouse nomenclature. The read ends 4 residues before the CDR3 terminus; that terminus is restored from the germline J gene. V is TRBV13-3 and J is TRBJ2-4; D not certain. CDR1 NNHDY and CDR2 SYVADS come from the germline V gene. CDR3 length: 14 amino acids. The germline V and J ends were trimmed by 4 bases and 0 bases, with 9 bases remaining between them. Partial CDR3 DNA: TGTGCCAGCAGTCAACACCAAAGTCAAAAC. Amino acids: CASSQHQSQN. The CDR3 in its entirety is CASSQHQSQNTLYF.

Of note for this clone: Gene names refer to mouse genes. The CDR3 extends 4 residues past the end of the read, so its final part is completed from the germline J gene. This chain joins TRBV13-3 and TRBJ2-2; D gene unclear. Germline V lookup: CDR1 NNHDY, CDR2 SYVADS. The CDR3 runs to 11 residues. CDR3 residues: CASSALGQLYF. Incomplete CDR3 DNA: TGTGCCAGCAGTGCCCTAGGG.

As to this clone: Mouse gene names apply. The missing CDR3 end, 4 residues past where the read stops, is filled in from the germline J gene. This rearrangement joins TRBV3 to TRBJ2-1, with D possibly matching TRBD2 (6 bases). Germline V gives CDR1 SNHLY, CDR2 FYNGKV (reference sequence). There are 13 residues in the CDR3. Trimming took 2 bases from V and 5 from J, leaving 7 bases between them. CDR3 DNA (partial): TGTGCCAGCAGCTTAAGACTGGATGCT. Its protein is CASSLRLDA. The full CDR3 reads CASSLRLDAEQFF.

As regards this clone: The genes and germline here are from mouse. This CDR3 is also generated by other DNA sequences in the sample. The part of the CDR3 DNA that was read is TGTGCCAGCAGTGAGAGGGGGGCGCGGGCT. Amino acid sequence: CASSERGARA. The entire CDR3 is CASSERGARAEQFF. This chain links TRBV13-3 with TRBJ2-1; D perhaps matches TRBD2 (7 bases). The CDR3 end falls 4 residues outside the read, so it is completed with the germline J gene. CDR1 NNHDY and CDR2 SYVADS come from the germline V gene. The CDR3 has 14 residues.

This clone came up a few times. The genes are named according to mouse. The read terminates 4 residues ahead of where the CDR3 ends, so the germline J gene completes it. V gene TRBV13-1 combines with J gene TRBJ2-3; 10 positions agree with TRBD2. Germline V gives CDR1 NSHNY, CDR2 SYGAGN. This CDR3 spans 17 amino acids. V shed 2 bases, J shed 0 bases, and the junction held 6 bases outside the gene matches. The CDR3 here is CASSDQTGGFSAETLYF. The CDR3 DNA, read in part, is TGTGCCAGCAGTGACCAGACTGGGGGGTTTAGTGCAGAA.

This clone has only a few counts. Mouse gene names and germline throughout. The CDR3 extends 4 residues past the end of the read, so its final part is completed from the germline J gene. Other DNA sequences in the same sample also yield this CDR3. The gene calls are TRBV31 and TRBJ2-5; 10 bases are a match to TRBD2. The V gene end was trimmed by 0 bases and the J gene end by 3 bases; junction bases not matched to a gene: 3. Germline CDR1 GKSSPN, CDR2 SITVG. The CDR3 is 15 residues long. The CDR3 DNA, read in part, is TGTGCCTGGAGTCTCCCGGGACTGGGGCAAGAC. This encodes CAWSLPGLGQD. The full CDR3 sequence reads CAWSLPGLGQDTQYF.

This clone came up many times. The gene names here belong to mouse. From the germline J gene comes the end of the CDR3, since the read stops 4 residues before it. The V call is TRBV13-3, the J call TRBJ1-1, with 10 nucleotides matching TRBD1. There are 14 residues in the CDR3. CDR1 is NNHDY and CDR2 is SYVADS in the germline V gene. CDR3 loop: CASSELTGGGEVFF. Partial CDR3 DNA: TGTGCCAGCAGTGAGTTGACAGGGGGCGGA.

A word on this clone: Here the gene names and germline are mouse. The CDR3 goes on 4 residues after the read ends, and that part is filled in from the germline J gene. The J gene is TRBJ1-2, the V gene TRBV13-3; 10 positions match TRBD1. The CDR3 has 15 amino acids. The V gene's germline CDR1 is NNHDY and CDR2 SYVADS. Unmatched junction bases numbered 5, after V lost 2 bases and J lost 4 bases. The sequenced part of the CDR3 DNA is TGTGCCAGCAGTGAGGGGACAGGGGAGGGCTCC. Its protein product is CASSEGTGEGS. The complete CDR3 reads CASSEGTGEGSDYTF.

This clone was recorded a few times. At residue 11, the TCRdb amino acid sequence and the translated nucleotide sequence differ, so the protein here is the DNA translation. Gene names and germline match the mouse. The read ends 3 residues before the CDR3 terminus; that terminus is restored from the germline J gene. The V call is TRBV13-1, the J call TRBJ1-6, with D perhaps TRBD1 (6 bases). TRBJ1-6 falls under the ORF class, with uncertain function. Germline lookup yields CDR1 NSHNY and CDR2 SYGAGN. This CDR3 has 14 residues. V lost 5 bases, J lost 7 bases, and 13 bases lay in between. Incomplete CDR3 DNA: TGTGCCAGCAGACCTGACAGGTTGAATTCGCCC. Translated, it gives CASRPDRLNSP. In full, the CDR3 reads CASRPDRLNSPLYF.

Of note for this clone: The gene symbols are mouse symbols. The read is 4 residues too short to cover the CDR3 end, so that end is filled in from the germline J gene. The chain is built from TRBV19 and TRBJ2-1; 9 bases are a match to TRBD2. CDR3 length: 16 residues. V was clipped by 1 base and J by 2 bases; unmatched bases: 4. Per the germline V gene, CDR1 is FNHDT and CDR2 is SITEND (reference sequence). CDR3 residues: CASSITGGRDYAEQFF. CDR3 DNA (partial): TGTGCCAGCAGTATAACTGGGGGGCGCGACTATGCT.

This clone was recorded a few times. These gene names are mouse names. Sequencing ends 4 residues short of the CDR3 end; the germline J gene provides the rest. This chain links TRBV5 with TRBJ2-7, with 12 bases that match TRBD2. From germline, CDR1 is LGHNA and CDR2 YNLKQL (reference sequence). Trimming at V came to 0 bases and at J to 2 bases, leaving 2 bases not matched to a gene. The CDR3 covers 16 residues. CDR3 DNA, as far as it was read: TGTGCCAGCAGCCAAGATTGGACTGGGGGGGCCTAT. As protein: CASSQDWTGGAY. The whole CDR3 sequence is CASSQDWTGGAYEQYF.

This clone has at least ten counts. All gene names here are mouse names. The CDR3 DNA, read in part, is TGTGCCAGCAGCCCCTACAGGGCT. Translation: CASSPYRA. The whole CDR3 sequence reads CASSPYRAEQFF. The chain combines TRBV13-3 with TRBJ2-1; possible D gene TRBD1, 5 bases. Read sequence stops 4 residues before the CDR3 end, and the germline J gene provides the missing end. This CDR3 has 12 amino acids. Germline V gene lookup returns CDR1 NNHDY and CDR2 SYVADS.

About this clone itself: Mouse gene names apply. Here the CDR3 reads CTCSAEKGTEVFF. Incomplete CDR3 DNA: TGCACCTGCAGTGCAGAAAAGGGGACA. The chain employs TRBV1 and TRBJ1-1; a weak D match, TRBD1 (5 bases). The observed sequence ends 4 residues before the CDR3 terminus, with the missing tail filled in from the germline J gene. CDR1 NSQYPW and CDR2 LRSPGD come from the germline V gene (reference sequence). CDR3 length equals 13 residues.

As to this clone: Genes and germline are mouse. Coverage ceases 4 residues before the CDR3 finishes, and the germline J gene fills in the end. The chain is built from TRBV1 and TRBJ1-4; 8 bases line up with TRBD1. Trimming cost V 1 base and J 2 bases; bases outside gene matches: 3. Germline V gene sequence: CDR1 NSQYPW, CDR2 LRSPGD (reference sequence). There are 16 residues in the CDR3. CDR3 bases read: TGCACCTGCAGTGCAGCCCGACAGGGGTCCAACGAA. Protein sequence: CTCSAARQGSNE. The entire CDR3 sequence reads CTCSAARQGSNERLFF.

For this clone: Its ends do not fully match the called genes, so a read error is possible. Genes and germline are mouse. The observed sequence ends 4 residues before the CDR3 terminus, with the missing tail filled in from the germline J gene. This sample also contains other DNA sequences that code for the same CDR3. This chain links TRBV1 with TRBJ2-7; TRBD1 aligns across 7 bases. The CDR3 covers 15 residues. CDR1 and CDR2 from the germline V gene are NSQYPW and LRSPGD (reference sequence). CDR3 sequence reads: CTCSADTGASYEQYF. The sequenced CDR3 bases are TGCACCTGTAGTGCAGATACAGGGGCCTCCTAT. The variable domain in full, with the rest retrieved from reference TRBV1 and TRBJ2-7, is VTLLEQNPRWRLVPRGQAVNLRCILKNSQYPWMSWYQQDLQKQLQWLFTLRSPGDKEVKSLPGADYLATRVTDTELRLQVANMSQGRTLYCTCSADTGASYEQYFGPGTRLTVL.

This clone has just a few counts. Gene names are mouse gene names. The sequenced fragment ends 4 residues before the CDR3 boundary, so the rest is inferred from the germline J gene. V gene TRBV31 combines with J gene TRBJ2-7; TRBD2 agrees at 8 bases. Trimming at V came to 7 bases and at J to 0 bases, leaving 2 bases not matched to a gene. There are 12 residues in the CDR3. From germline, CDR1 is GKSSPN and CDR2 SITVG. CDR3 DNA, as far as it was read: TGTGCCTACTGGGGGAGCTCCTAT. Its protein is CAYWGSSY. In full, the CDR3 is CAYWGSSYEQYF.

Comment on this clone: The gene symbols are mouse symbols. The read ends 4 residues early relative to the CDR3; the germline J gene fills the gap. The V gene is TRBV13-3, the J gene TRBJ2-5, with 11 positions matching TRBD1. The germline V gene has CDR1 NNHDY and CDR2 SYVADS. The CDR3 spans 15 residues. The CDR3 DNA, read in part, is TGTGCCAGCAGTGATGATTGGGACAGGGGGGAC. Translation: CASSDDWDRGD. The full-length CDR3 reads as CASSDDWDRGDTQYF.

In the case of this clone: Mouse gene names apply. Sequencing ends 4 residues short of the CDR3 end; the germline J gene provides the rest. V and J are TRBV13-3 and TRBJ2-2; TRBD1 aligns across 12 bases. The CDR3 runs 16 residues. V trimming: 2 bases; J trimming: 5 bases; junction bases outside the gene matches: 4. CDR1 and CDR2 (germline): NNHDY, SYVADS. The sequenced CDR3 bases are TGTGCCAGCAGTGACGGGGACAGGGGGCGTACCGGG. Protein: CASSDGDRGRTG. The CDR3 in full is CASSDGDRGRTGQLYF.

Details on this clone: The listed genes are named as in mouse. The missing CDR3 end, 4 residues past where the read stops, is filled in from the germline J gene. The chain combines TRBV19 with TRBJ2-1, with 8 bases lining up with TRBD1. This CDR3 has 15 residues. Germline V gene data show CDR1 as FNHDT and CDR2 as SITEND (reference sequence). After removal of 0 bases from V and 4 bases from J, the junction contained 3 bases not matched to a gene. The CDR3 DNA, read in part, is TGTGCCAGCAGTATAGCGGGGACAGGATATGCT. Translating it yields CASSIAGTGYA. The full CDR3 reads CASSIAGTGYAEQFF.